These 28 T cell receptor beta chains were sequenced from one sample in a study of identical twins. TCRdb ran MiXCR on the 5' RACE reads and lists one entry per CDR3 protein. The top ten hold around 1.7% of the sample, which has approximately 690,000 distinct CDR3 sequences, 5.5% to 6.5% seen once. Sequencing was performed on naive T cells sorted from blood. Receptors were obtained from a man between 18 and 29 years old in good health.

This clonotype has ten or more counts. The V call is TRBV5-1, the J call TRBJ1-1; the D is unclear. CDR3 length equals 12 residues. CDR1 is SGHRS, CDR2 YFSETQ, per germline. Between the trimmed V and J ends, which lost 6 bases and 0 bases, there was a span of 6 bases. As DNA, the CDR3 is TGCGCCAGCAAAGGGATGAACACTGAAGCTTTCTTT. This codes for CASKGMNTEAFF.

This chain connects TRBV11-2 to TRBJ2-1; 14 bases are shared with TRBD2. The CDR3 consists of 18 residues. After removal of 5 bases from V and 4 bases from J, the junction contained 10 bases not matched to a gene. Germline V CDR1 and CDR2: SGHAT, FQNNGV. In DNA form, the CDR3 reads TGTGCCAGCAGCGCAACCGGGACTAGCGGGAGAAATTACAATGAGCAGTTCTTC. Its translation: CASSATGTSGRNYNEQFF. Combining the CDR3 with reference TRBV11-2 and TRBJ2-1 gives the whole variable domain EAGVAQSPRYKIIEKRQSVAFWCNPISGHATLYWYQQILGQGPKLLIQFQNNGVVDDSQLPKDRFSAERLKGVDSTLKIQPAKLEDSAVYLCASSATGTSGRNYNEQFFGPGTRLTVL.

The table lists this clonotype with a few counts. With a much larger clone just one base away, this may be a read error. The J gene is TRBJ2-2, the V gene TRBV7-8; D uncertain. Germline CDR1 is SGHVS and CDR2 is FQNEAQ. Between the trimmed V and J ends, which lost 1 base and 7 bases, there was a span of 4 bases. This CDR3 spans 12 amino acids. CDR3 protein: CASSLDIGELFF. The CDR3 region has the DNA TGTGCCAGCAGCTTAGATATCGGGGAGCTGTTTTTT. Looking up the rest from reference TRBV7-8 and TRBJ2-2 gives the full variable domain: GAGVSQSPRYKVAKRGQDVALRCDPISGHVSLFWYQQALGQGPEFLTYFQNEAQLDKSGLPSDRFFAERPEGSVSTLKIQRTQQEDSAVYLCASSLDIGELFFGEGSRLTVL.

The chain combines TRBV18 with TRBJ2-7, with 8 bases aligning to TRBD1. The germline V gene has CDR1 KGHSH and CDR2 LQKENI. Trimming removed 6 bases from V and 0 bases from J; junction bases left unmatched: 10. The CDR3 extends over 16 amino acids. The CDR3 coding sequence is TGTGCCAGCTCGCAGACCGGGACAGGATTCTCCTACGAGCAGTACGTC. Protein sequence: CASSQTGTGFSYEQYV.

The V gene is TRBV12-3 or TRBV12-4, the J gene TRBJ2-5; D unresolved. Trimming pared 6 bases from V and 5 bases from J, leaving 13 bases between. The CDR3 loop spans 13 amino acids. In nucleotides, the CDR3 is TGTGCCAGCAGGAATGCTCTTCGGGAGACCCAGTACTTC. Translating it yields CASRNALRETQYF.

Only a few counts were recorded for this clonotype. The rearrangement links TRBV30 to TRBJ2-5; unclear D gene. From germline, CDR1 is GTSNPN and CDR2 SVGIG (reference sequence). This CDR3 region has 8 residues. V lost 8 bases and J 5 bases, leaving 3 bases between the germline ends. CDR3 sequence (DNA): TGTGCCATCGAGACCCAGTACTTC. This gives the protein CAIETQYF.

The J gene is TRBJ2-7, the V gene TRBV12-3 or TRBV12-4; TRBD1 aligns across 9 bases. This CDR3 is built from 15 residues. The J segment lost 5 bases and the V segment lost 1 base, leaving 6 bases of the junction unmatched. DNA for the CDR3: TGTGCCAGCAGTTTAGACGGGACAGGGTCTAACGAGCAGTACGTC. Protein: CASSLDGTGSNEQYV.

This clonotype was seen only a few times. The chain has TRBV6-1 and TRBJ1-5; D gene unclear. The germline gives CDR1 MNHNS, CDR2 SASEGT. The CDR3 totals 14 residues. V lost 6 bases to trimming and J lost 0 bases, with 9 bases between them. As DNA, the CDR3 is TGTGCCAGCAGGGAGGGTGATAGCAATCAGCCCCAGCATTTT. It specifies CASREGDSNQPQHF.

V usage is TRBV7-2 and J usage is TRBJ2-5, with 11 bases lining up with TRBD2. CDR1 SGHTA and CDR2 FQGNSA come from the germline V gene. The CDR3 is 19 residues long. V shed 0 bases, J shed 1 base, and the junction held 10 bases outside the gene matches. DNA for the CDR3: TGTGCCAGCAGCTTAGCCCCCGGCCTAGCGGGAGGTGCCCAAGAGACCCAGTACTTC. Its translation: CASSLAPGLAGGAQETQYF. Supplemented by reference TRBV7-2 and TRBJ2-5, the full variable domain reads GAGVSQSPSNKVTEKGKDVELRCDPISGHTALYWYRQSLGQGLEFLIYFQGNSAPDKSGLPSDRFSAERTGGSVSTLTIQRTQQEDSAVYLCASSLAPGLAGGAQETQYFGPGTRLLVL.

The V and J genes are TRBV6-1 and TRBJ2-7; D is unclear. The germline V gene has CDR1 MNHNS and CDR2 SASEGT. Trimming removed 8 bases at V and 1 base at J, with 21 bases between. The CDR3 is 16 residues long. CDR3 residues: CASGLFRPRLSYEQYF. The CDR3 DNA sequence: TGTGCCAGCGGCCTTTTCAGGCCACGTCTGTCCTACGAGCAGTACTTC.

This clonotype was counted ten times or more. The chain employs TRBV20-1 and TRBJ1-3; a possible D gene is TRBD1 (5 bases). Trimming removed 6 bases from V and 2 bases from J, with 14 bases in between. The CDR3 consists of 14 residues. Germline assignment: CDR1 DFQATT and CDR2 SNEGSKA (reference sequence). In nucleotides, the CDR3 is TGCAGTGCAGGCGACAGACGAGCTGGAAACACCATATATTTT. Protein sequence: CSAGDRRAGNTIYF.

This clonotype was detected ten times or more. The V gene is TRBV29-1, the J gene TRBJ2-3, with D perhaps TRBD1 (6 bases). V lost 3 bases and J lost 2, with 18 bases in between. CDR1 and CDR2 (germline): SQVTM, ANQGSEA. This CDR3 spans 16 amino acids. CDR3 sequence reads: CSVDPASGTITDTQYF. CDR3 nucleotide sequence: TGCAGCGTTGATCCCGCCTCCGGGACAATCACAGATACGCAGTATTTT.

This clonotype showed up many times. The chain employs TRBV20-1 and TRBJ1-3; D gene ambiguous. CDR3 length equals 14 residues. Deletions cut 3 bases from V and 2 bases from J, with 11 bases between. The germline gives CDR1 DFQATT, CDR2 SNEGSKA (reference sequence). DNA for the CDR3: TGCAGTGCTAGGGGGATCGGTCCTGGAAACACCATATATTTT. This gives the protein CSARGIGPGNTIYF.

Ten or more counts support this clonotype. The V call is TRBV4-2, the J call TRBJ1-5; D is unclear. Per germline, CDR1 LGHNA and CDR2 YNFKEQ. This CDR3 contains 15 residues. V lost 7 bases to trimming and J lost 1 base, with 14 bases between them. CDR3 DNA: TGTGCCAGCACCATGACCGGAAACAGCAATCAGCCCCAGCATTTT. This codes for CASTMTGNSNQPQHF.

This clonotype was seen repeatedly, ten times or more. V gene TRBV7-9 combines with J gene TRBJ2-7; possibly TRBD1 for D (6 bases). This CDR3 has 13 residues. The V and J ends lost 1 base and 6 bases respectively, with 10 bases between them. Germline assignment: CDR1 SEHNR and CDR2 FQNEAQ (reference sequence). CDR3 sequence (DNA): TGTGCCAGCAGCTTAGAGGCAGGGGCCGAGCAGTACGTC. It codes for CASSLEAGAEQYV.

This clonotype was observed at least ten times. The J gene is TRBJ1-4, the V gene TRBV12-3 or TRBV12-4; D unclear. The CDR3 extends over 13 amino acids. V was cut by 2 bases and J by 8 bases, with 9 bases left in between. The CDR3 DNA follows: TGTGCCAGCAGTTTAAGCGACAAGGAAAAACTGTTTTTT. Amino acids: CASSLSDKEKLFF.

This clonotype came up many times. This chain connects TRBV20-1 to TRBJ1-5, with D hard to call. Germline V gene lookup returns CDR1 DFQATT and CDR2 SNEGSKA (reference sequence). The CDR3 has 14 amino acids. V was shortened by 0 bases and J by 1 base, with 7 bases between the two germline ends. DNA of the CDR3: TGCAGTGCTAGAGAGATGGGGAGCAATCAGCCCCAGCATTTT. Translation: CSAREMGSNQPQHF.

This clonotype was picked up a small number of times. V and J are TRBV18 and TRBJ2-5; no clear D gene. V lost 4 bases and J 2 bases, leaving 8 bases between the germline ends. The CDR3 runs 13 residues. Germline V gene lookup returns CDR1 KGHSH and CDR2 LQKENI. CDR3 DNA sequence: TGTGCCAGCTCACAAGGTTGGCAAGAGACCCAGTACTTC. As protein: CASSQGWQETQYF.

This clonotype was seen many times. This chain connects TRBV24-1 to TRBJ2-1; no clear D gene. This CDR3 is 12 amino acids long. V lost 0 bases and J lost 10, with 6 bases in between. Looked up from germline, CDR1 is KGHDR and CDR2 is SFDVKD. Written as DNA, the CDR3 is TGTGCCACCAGTGATTTGGTCGGAGAGCAGTTCTTC. The encoded protein is CATSDLVGEQFF.

A few counts support this clonotype. J is TRBJ2-3 and V is TRBV20-1, with TRBD2 matching 10 bases. The V and J ends lost 6 bases and 4 bases, in that order; junction bases with no gene match: 16. The CDR3 has 17 residues. The germline V gene encodes CDR1 DFQATT and CDR2 SNEGSKA (reference sequence). The chain's CDR3 is CSATSAGGPGGPDTQYF. CDR3 nucleotides: TGCAGTGCCACATCAGCGGGAGGGCCGGGGGGCCCAGATACGCAGTATTTT.

This clonotype was counted a few times. CDR3 bases: TGTGCCAGCAGTTACCGACTAGCGGGGAGCACAGATACGCAGTATTTT. It codes for CASSYRLAGSTDTQYF. This chain uses TRBV28 with TRBJ2-3; 11 nucleotides align to TRBD2. V lost 4 bases and J lost 0; bases outside the gene matches: 3. The CDR3 is 16 amino acids. Germline V CDR1 and CDR2: MDHEN, SYDVKM.

The table lists this clonotype with many counts. The gene calls are TRBV5-4 and TRBJ2-1, with D possibly TRBD1 on 6 matching bases. Germline CDR1 reads SGHNT; CDR2 reads YYREEE (reference sequence). The CDR3 covers 14 residues. V lost 3 bases, J lost 3 bases, and 10 bases lay in between. CDR3 DNA: TGTGCCAGCAGCTGGCGGACAGACTACAATGAGCAGTTCTTC. Translated, it gives CASSWRTDYNEQFF. Together with reference TRBV5-4 and TRBJ2-1, the CDR3 gives the full variable domain: ETGVTQSPTHLIKTRGQQVTLRCSSQSGHNTVSWYQQALGQGPQFIFQYYREEENGRGNFPPRFSGLQFPNYSSELNVNALELDDSALYLCASSWRTDYNEQFFGPGTRLTVL.

This clonotype was recorded a few times. The chain uses TRBV27 and TRBJ2-1, with a tentative D call TRBD2 (6 bases). CDR3 length: 16 amino acids. V was clipped by 5 bases and J by 1 base, with 15 bases between them. CDR1 is MNHEY, CDR2 SMNVEV, per germline (reference sequence). The CDR3 loop reads CASSAPGLKSYNEQFF. CDR3 in DNA: TGTGCCAGCAGTGCTCCGGGACTCAAGTCCTACAATGAGCAGTTCTTC.

This chain joins TRBV15 and TRBJ2-5, with a tentative D call TRBD1 (6 bases). There are 15 residues in the CDR3. Trimming shortened V by 5 bases and J by 5 bases, and 18 bases separated the two germline ends. Germline-derived CDR1 and CDR2 are LNHNV and YYDKDF (reference sequence). The CDR3 spells CATSPKIQGRETQYF. The CDR3, as DNA: TGTGCCACCAGCCCAAAGATACAGGGACGGGAGACCCAGTACTTC.

At least ten counts were recorded for this clonotype. The V and J genes are TRBV29-1 and TRBJ2-1; the D is unclear. V was clipped by 6 bases and J by 6 bases, with 12 bases between them. Germline CDR1 reads SQVTM; CDR2 reads ANQGSEA. The CDR3 consists of 12 residues. The CDR3 coding sequence is TGCAGCGTCAAGGTCGTGGGCAATGAGCAGTTCTTC. Amino acids: CSVKVVGNEQFF.

This clonotype was seen many times. Written as DNA, the CDR3 is TGTGCCACCAGCAGGCGGGGAGCTGGATTTACTTACAATGAGCAGTTCTTC. Translating gives CATSRRGAGFTYNEQFF. The chain employs TRBV15 and TRBJ2-1; D possibly corresponds to TRBD2 (6 bases). CDR1 LNHNV and CDR2 YYDKDF come from the germline V gene (reference sequence). CDR3 length: 17 residues. Trimming pared 3 bases from V and 4 bases from J, leaving 19 bases between. Full variable domain (missing parts from reference TRBV15 and TRBJ2-1): DAMVIQNPRYQVTQFGKPVTLSCSQTLNHNVMYWYQQKSSQAPKLLFHYYDKDFNNEADTPDNFQSRRPNTSFCFLDIRSPGLGDTAMYLCATSRRGAGFTYNEQFFGPGTRLTVL.

The table lists this clonotype with many counts. V is TRBV5-5 and J is TRBJ2-7, with a tentative D call TRBD2 (5 bases). This CDR3 is built from 14 residues. Deletions cut 0 bases from V and 1 base from J, with 8 bases between. Germline CDR1 is SGHKS and CDR2 is YYEKEE (reference sequence). The CDR3 sequence: CASSLAAESYEQYF. The DNA of the CDR3 is TGTGCCAGCAGCTTGGCAGCGGAGTCCTACGAGCAGTACTTC. Full variable domain (outside the CDR3, taken from reference TRBV5-5 and TRBJ2-7): DAGVTQSPTHLIKTRGQQVTLRCSPISGHKSVSWYQQVLGQGPQFIFQYYEKEERGRGNFPDRFSARQFPNYSSELNVNALLLGDSALYLCASSLAAESYEQYFGPGTRLTVT.

The chain uses TRBV20-1 and TRBJ2-7, with D possibly matching TRBD2 (7 bases). The V and J ends lost 2 bases and 2 bases respectively, with 10 bases between them. Per the germline V gene, CDR1 is DFQATT and CDR2 is SNEGSKA (reference sequence). CDR3 length: 13 residues. The CDR3 nucleotides read TGCAGTGCTAGACAGCGGGACACCTACGAGCAGTACTTC. Translating gives CSARQRDTYEQYF.